Following are 8 T cell receptor beta chains from one sample sequenced in a study of cytomegalovirus exposure and HLA in healthy donors. The primer mix had 60 Vbeta and 13 Jbeta primers. Here immunoSEQ multiplex PCR was the method, and the copy in TCRdb shows in-frame clones only, minus some. The sample has about 60,000 clones. The sequenced sample consisted of PBMCs. Receptors originate from a man aged 45 to 65 in good health and CMV-seropositive.

The rearrangement joins TRBV4-2 to TRBJ1-3; D not certain. With 0 bases removed from V and 4 bases from J, the gap between germline ends came to 7 bases. The CDR3 totals 14 residues. Per the germline V gene, CDR1 is LGHNA and CDR2 is YNFKEQ. DNA for the CDR3: TGTGCCAGCAGCCAAGATTGGCCAGGAAACACCATATATTTT. Translated: CASSQDWPGNTIYF.

The V call is TRBV5-5, the J call TRBJ2-1, with D perhaps TRBD2 (5 bases). V was clipped by 1 base and J by 10 bases, with 9 bases between them. The CDR3 loop spans 12 amino acids. Germline V CDR1 and CDR2: SGHKS, YYEKEE (reference sequence). The CDR3 sequence is CASSLPPGEQFF. The CDR3 DNA reads TGTGCCAGCAGCTTGCCCCCGGGGGAGCAGTTCTTC.

Points on this clone: One end of the junction does not line up with germline, which may come from a read error. The chain couples TRBV7-7 to TRBJ2-7; D possibly corresponds to TRBD2 (6 bases). The CDR3 spans 15 residues. Germline-derived CDR1 and CDR2 are SSHAT and FNYEAQ (reference sequence). The CDR3 coding sequence is TGTGCTAGCAGCGCCCGACTAGGATCCCCCTACGAGCAGTACTTC. Translating it yields CASSARLGSPYEQYF.

The rearrangement joins TRBV30 to TRBJ1-6; TRBD1 aligns across 8 bases. This CDR3 is built from 13 residues. In germline, CDR1 is GTSNPN, CDR2 SVGIG (reference sequence). Trimming cost V 6 bases and J 5 bases; bases outside gene matches: 3. In DNA form, the CDR3 reads TGTGCCTGCCACAGGGGGGATAATTCACCCCTCCACTTT. It translates to CACHRGDNSPLHF.

The chain employs TRBV5-1 and TRBJ2-3; D gene ambiguous. This CDR3 has 15 residues. Per germline, CDR1 SGHRS and CDR2 YFSETQ. V lost 0 bases and J lost 0, with 8 bases in between. CDR3 nucleotides: TGCGCCAGCAGCTTGGCCCAGGTTAGCACAGATACGCAGTATTTT. Translation: CASSLAQVSTDTQYF.

V and J are TRBV5-1 and TRBJ2-5; D is perhaps TRBD1 (6 bases). Germline lookup yields CDR1 SGHRS and CDR2 YFSETQ. The CDR3 extends over 15 amino acids. The V and J ends lost 2 bases and 4 bases respectively, with 15 bases between them. The CDR3 DNA reads as TGCGCCAGCAGCTTTCTAGGACAAGGGGGAGAGACCCAGTACTTC. Its translation: CASSFLGQGGETQYF. Variable domain in full (rest from reference TRBV5-1 and TRBJ2-5): KAGVTQTPRYLIKTRGQQVTLSCSPISGHRSVSWYQQTPGQGLQFLFEYFSETQRNKGNFPGRFSGRQFSNSRSEMNVSTLELGDSALYLCASSFLGQGGETQYFGPGTRLLVL.

V is TRBV5-1 and J is TRBJ2-2; 10 bases agree with TRBD2. Germline CDR1 and CDR2: SGHRS and YFSETQ. V lost 2 bases to trimming and J lost 2 bases; unmatched junction nucleotides: 3. The CDR3 spans 16 residues. The CDR3 sequence: CASSFTSGANTGELFF. DNA of the CDR3: TGCGCCAGCAGCTTCACTAGCGGGGCCAACACCGGGGAGCTGTTTTTT. The complete variable domain, with remaining parts taken from reference TRBV5-1 and TRBJ2-2, reads KAGVTQTPRYLIKTRGQQVTLSCSPISGHRSVSWYQQTPGQGLQFLFEYFSETQRNKGNFPGRFSGRQFSNSRSEMNVSTLELGDSALYLCASSFTSGANTGELFFGEGSRLTVL.

V usage is TRBV13 and J usage is TRBJ1-2; TRBD1 is a possible D gene (5 bases). V gave up 0 bases and J gave up 3 bases, with 5 bases separating them. The CDR3 contains 13 residues. Germline loops: CDR1 PRHDT, CDR2 FYEKMQ (reference sequence). CDR3 amino acids: CASSLGTDYGYTF. In nucleotides, the CDR3 is TGTGCCAGCAGCTTAGGGACAGACTATGGCTACACCTTC.